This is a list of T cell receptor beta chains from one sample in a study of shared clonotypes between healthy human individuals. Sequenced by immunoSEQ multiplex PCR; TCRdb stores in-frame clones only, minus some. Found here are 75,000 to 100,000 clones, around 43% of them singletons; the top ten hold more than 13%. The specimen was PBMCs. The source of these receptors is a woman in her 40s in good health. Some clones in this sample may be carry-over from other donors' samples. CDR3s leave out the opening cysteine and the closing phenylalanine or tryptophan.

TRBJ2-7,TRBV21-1,ALKAVRPISYEQY
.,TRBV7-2,ASSLDGKSYEQY
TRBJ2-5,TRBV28,ASSLMGRAIQETQY
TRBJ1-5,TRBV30,AWSSRLDSNQPQH
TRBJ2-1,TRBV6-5,ASLDRQGNEQF
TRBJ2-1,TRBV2,ASSPDRGYYNEQF
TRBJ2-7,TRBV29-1,SVISPPSYEQY
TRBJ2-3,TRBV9,ASSAHPRELVSTDTQY
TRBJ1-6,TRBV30,AWSVMGTALNNSPLH
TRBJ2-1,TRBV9,ASSVGVSGGTYNEQF
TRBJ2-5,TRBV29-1,SVTTGGEETQY
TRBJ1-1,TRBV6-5,ASSYGGVDTEAF
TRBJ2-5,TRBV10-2,ATGLGRAVETQY
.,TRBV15,ATSREGGSSYEQY
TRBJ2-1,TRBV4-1,ASSPGRDQQF
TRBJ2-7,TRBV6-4,ASSDVYEQY
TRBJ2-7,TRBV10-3,AISETSGRYEQY
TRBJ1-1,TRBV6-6,ASSPVGGEAF
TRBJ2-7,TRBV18,ASSLNNYEQY
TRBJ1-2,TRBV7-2,ASSTTGVGAYGYT
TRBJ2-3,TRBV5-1,ASSFAESTDTQY
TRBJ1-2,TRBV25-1,ASSANIPSNWQGGYT
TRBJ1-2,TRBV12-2,ASSPLGARGYT
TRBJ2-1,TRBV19,ASTSRGLARDYNEQF
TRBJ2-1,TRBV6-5,ASSYVGLATDEQF
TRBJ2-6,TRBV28,ASSHPRQGASGANVLT
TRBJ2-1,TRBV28,GGQRNNEQF
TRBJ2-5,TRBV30,ACGQGVIETQY
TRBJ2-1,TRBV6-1,ASSEVKGVYEQF
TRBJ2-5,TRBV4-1,ASSQQTGGETQY
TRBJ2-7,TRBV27,ASSPLAGTGGEQY
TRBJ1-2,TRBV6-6,AISESEGGYT
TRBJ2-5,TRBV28,ASSFGSEGSY
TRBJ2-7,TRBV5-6,ASSLAGGNEQY
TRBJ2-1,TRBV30,AWSGGPGPYNEQF
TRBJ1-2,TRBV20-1,SAQGRSGYT
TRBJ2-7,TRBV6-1,ASRSAYEQY
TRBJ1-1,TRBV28,ASSPGDRRNTEAF
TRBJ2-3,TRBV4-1,ASSQITSGTADTQY
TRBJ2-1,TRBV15,ATSRGAEPGEQF